The 5 T cell receptor beta chains presented below share a single source sample, sequenced in a study of blood T cell repertoires in COVID-19. Libraries were prepared by immunoSEQ multiplex PCR; TCRdb keeps only in-frame clonotypes and omits some of them. The table shows about 64,000 clones, with 82% occurring only once. Sample: peripheral blood. Every receptor here comes from a human donor in a cohort sampled during active COVID-19.

The rearrangement links TRBV14 to TRBJ1-6; D not certain. V lost 4 bases and J 6 bases, leaving 7 bases between the germline ends. Germline values: CDR1 SGHDN, CDR2 FVKESK. This CDR3 spans 13 amino acids. The CDR3 coding sequence is TGTGCCAGCAGCCGGTACGGTAATTCACCCCTCCACTTT. Amino acids: CASSRYGNSPLHF.

The chain recombines TRBV27 with TRBJ2-3; the match to TRBD2 covers 10 bases. This CDR3 is built from 16 residues. Germline CDR1 MNHEY, CDR2 SMNVEV (reference sequence). V shed 4 bases, J shed 6 bases, and the junction held 10 bases outside the gene matches. The CDR3 is CASSSQAGGSWDTQYF. The CDR3 DNA reads TGTGCCAGCAGTTCCCAAGCGGGGGGGAGCTGGGATACGCAGTATTTT.

CDR3 in DNA: TGTGCCAGCAACCCGACGGGTGGCAATCAGCCCCAGCATTTT. It is translated as CASNPTGGNQPQHF. The chain uses TRBV2 and TRBJ1-5, with unresolved D. Germline lookup yields CDR1 SNHLY and CDR2 FYNNEI. This CDR3 spans 14 amino acids. V gave up 7 bases and J gave up 2 bases, with 12 bases separating them.

CDR3 loop: CASSPQEWETQYF. The CDR3 DNA sequence: TGTGCCAGCAGCCCCCAGGAATGGGAGACCCAGTACTTC. The chain uses TRBV7-6 and TRBJ2-5; no clear D gene. There are 13 residues in the CDR3. Trimming left V 5 bases short and J 5 bases short, with 12 bases between. The germline CDR1 and CDR2 sequences are SGHVS and FNYEAQ.

The rearrangement joins TRBV10-3 to TRBJ1-2; no firm D call. There are 13 residues in the CDR3. Trimming removed 0 bases from V and 4 bases from J, with 6 bases in between. The V gene's germline CDR1 is ENHRY and CDR2 SYGVKD. The CDR3 nucleotides are TGTGCCATCAGTGAGTCGTCTAGCTATGGCTACACCTTC. It codes for CAISESSSYGYTF.